Listed here are 11 T cell receptor beta chains from one sample, sequenced in a study of neoadjuvant anti-PD-1 for oral cavity cancer. Documented time point: after neoadjuvant nivolumab, at surgical resection. Profiled with immunoSEQ multiplex PCR; TCRdb holds only in-frame clones, not every one. The data contain 20,000 to 25,000 clones, less than 50% of them seen just once; the ten biggest clones take up less than 50%. This specimen consisted of tumor tissue, obtained after nivolumab (anti-PD-1) treatment. These receptors all come from a person aged 35-79 years with oral cavity squamous cell carcinoma.

In this sample, this clone turned up a few times. The chain combines TRBV30 with TRBJ2-3; tentative D call: TRBD2 (6 bases). The germline gives CDR1 GTSNPN, CDR2 SVGIG (reference sequence). V was shortened by 5 bases and J by 2 bases, with 14 bases between the two germline ends. The CDR3 length is 14 residues. The CDR3 is CAWGVGGFTDTQYF. DNA of the CDR3: TGTGCCTGGGGGGTCGGGGGATTCACAGATACGCAGTATTTT.

This chain links TRBV6-5 with TRBJ1-1, with D tentatively TRBD1 (5 bases). The V and J ends lost 4 bases and 1 base respectively, with 10 bases between them. This CDR3 comprises 14 residues. The germline V gene has CDR1 MNHEY and CDR2 SVGAGI. The CDR3, as DNA: TGTGCCAGCAGTTCGGGGGGACGGAACACTGAAGCTTTCTTT. This encodes CASSSGGRNTEAFF.

The chain couples TRBV5-4 to TRBJ2-1; D ambiguous. The CDR3 covers 13 residues. V shed 0 bases and J shed 5 bases, with 6 bases lying between them. Germline CDR1 is SGHNT and CDR2 is YYREEE (reference sequence). The CDR3 DNA is TGTGCCAGCAGCTTGGGCGAGAACAATGAGCAGTTCTTC. It codes for CASSLGENNEQFF.

V and J are TRBV4-3 and TRBJ2-3; 8 bases match TRBD2. This CDR3 has 19 amino acids. The junction had 14 bases not matched to a gene; V was cut back by 1 base and J by 2 bases. In germline, CDR1 is LGHNA, CDR2 YSLEER. The DNA for the CDR3 is TGCGCCAGCAGCCAAGGAAGGGCTTTTGGGCGGGGGGACACAGATACGCAGTATTTT. Translation: CASSQGRAFGRGDTDTQYF.

As regards this clone: This is likely an artifact of a read error, given a far larger clone one base away. The chain has TRBV7-6 and TRBJ2-7; D remains unclear. Germline CDR1 SGHVS, CDR2 FNYEAQ. The V gene lost 1 base and the J gene lost 1 base, with 11 bases spanning the gap. CDR3 length: 15 amino acids. As DNA, the CDR3 is TGTGCCAGCAGCTTAGACCGGCAACCATCCTACGAGCAGTACTTC. Translating it yields CASSLDRQPSYEQYF.

This clone was seen more than once but under ten times. The rearrangement joins TRBV19 to TRBJ1-6, with 7 bases lining up with TRBD1. This CDR3 contains 16 residues. CDR1 LNHDA and CDR2 SQIVND come from the germline V gene (reference sequence). V shed 6 bases and J 2 bases; nucleotides not matched to a gene: 7. The CDR3 is CASSMTGITYNSPLHF. As DNA, the CDR3 is TGTGCCAGTAGCATGACAGGGATCACCTATAATTCACCCCTCCACTTT.

This clone came up a few times. The rearrangement joins TRBV5-8 to TRBJ2-5, with D unclear. Between the trimmed V and J ends, which lost 0 bases and 9 bases, there was a span of 9 bases. The CDR3 totals 12 residues. CDR1 and CDR2 from the germline V gene are SGHTS and YDEGEE. As DNA, the CDR3 is TGTGCCAGCAGCTTGGTTCGTAGTGCCCAGTACTTC. Its protein product is CASSLVRSAQYF.

This clone was seen only once. CDR3: CASSRLLDSSNTEAFF. CDR3 bases: TGTGCCAGCAGCCGGCTGTTGGACAGCTCGAACACTGAAGCTTTCTTT. The rearrangement joins TRBV11-2 to TRBJ1-1, with D maybe TRBD1 (6 bases). The germline CDR1 and CDR2 sequences are SGHAT and FQNNGV. This CDR3 region has 16 residues. V was cut by 5 bases and J by 1 base, with 17 bases left in between.

CDR3 in DNA: TGTGCCAGCTCACCACAAGGGACAGGGATGTTCGAGCAGTACTTC. As protein: CASSPQGTGMFEQYF. The chain recombines TRBV18 with TRBJ2-7, with 9 bases that match TRBD1. The ends lost 1 base at V and 6 bases at J; junction bases unmatched: 7. The germline V gene encodes CDR1 KGHSH and CDR2 LQKENI. This CDR3 spans 15 amino acids.

In nucleotides, the CDR3 is TGTGCCAGCAGTTATCCCCGTGATGGGACCCAGTACTTC. It yields the protein CASSYPRDGTQYF. This sequence joins TRBV6-5 and TRBJ2-5; D unclear. The CDR3 is 13 residues long. V dropped 3 bases and J dropped 7 bases, with 12 bases sitting between them. Germline values: CDR1 MNHEY, CDR2 SVGAGI.

V gene TRBV10-2 combines with J gene TRBJ2-1; the D call may be TRBD1 or TRBD2 (5 bases each). V was cut by 7 bases and J by 10 bases, with 20 bases left in between. This CDR3 spans 14 amino acids. CDR1 is WSHSY, CDR2 SAAADI, per germline. CDR3 coding DNA: TGCGCCAGCACCGTGACGCCGGGCGAGGGGGAGCAGTTCTTC. It encodes CASTVTPGEGEQFF.